The clone carrying this TCR beta chain appeared many times. Its target is not known. The record originates from a study of T cells in Graves' hyperthyroidism and ophthalmopathy. Study overall: Before treatment of any kind, peripheral blood was taken at initial diagnosis. Study conclusions and caveats: Ophthalmopathy was separated from stable hyperthyroidism by a 13 V-J model. Most thyroid clonotypes expanded above 0.001 appeared in blood too.

The sample of blood was obtained at first hyperthyroidism diagnosis (before any ophthalmopathy symptoms). V shed 0 bases, J shed 2 bases, and the junction held 8 bases outside the gene matches. CDR1 LNHDA and CDR2 SQIVND come from the germline V gene (reference sequence). This CDR3 has 19 amino acids. RNA transcripts provided the source from which TCR beta CDR3 regions were amplified. An initial round of RT-PCR targeting the TCR CDR3 relied on the HTBI primer set. In TCRdb, the multiplex PCR reads were re-called with MiXCR into one record per CDR3 protein. The table lists nearly 600,000 distinct CDR3 sequences, more than 11% of them singletons.

The genes are TRBV19 and TRBJ1-5, with 12 bases fitting TRBD1. Sequencing used blood. The sequence was collected from a woman in her 30s with Graves' hyperthyroidism that later progressed to Graves' ophthalmopathy. The CDR3 DNA is TGTGCCAGTAGTATAGACCGGGACAGGGGGCTTATGGGCAATCAGCCCCAGCATTTT. As protein: CASSIDRDRGLMGNQPQHF.